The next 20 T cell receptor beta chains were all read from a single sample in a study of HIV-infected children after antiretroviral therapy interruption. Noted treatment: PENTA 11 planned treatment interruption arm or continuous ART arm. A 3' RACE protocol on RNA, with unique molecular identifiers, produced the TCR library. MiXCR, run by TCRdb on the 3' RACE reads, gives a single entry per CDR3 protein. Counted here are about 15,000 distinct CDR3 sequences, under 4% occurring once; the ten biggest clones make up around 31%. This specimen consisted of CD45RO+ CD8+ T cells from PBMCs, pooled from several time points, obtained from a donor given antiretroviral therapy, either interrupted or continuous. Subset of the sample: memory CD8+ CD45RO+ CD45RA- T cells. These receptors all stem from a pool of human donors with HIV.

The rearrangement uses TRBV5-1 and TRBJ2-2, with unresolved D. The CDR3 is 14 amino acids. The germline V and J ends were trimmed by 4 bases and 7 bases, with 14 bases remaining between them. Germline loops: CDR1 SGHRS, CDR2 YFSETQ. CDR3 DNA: TGCGCCAGCAGCCACACAGTGCCCTTCGGGGAGCTGTTTTTT. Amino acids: CASSHTVPFGELFF.

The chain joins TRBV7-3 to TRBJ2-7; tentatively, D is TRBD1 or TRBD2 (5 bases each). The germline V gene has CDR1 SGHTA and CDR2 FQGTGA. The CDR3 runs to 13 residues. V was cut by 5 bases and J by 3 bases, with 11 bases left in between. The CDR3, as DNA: TGTGCCAGCAGCCCAGGGACCCACTACGAGCAGTACTTC. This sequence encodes CASSPGTHYEQYF.

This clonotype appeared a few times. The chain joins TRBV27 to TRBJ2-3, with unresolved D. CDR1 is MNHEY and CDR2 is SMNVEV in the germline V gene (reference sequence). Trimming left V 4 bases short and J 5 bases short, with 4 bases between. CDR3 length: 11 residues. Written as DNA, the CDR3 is TGTGCCAGCAGTTACGGAGATACGCAGTATTTT. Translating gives CASSYGDTQYF.

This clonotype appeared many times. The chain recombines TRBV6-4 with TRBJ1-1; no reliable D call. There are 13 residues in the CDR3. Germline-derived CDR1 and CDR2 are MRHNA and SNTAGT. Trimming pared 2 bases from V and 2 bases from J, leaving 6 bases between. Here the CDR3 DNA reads TGTGCCAGCAGTGACGCGGACAACACTGAAGCTTTCTTT. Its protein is CASSDADNTEAFF.

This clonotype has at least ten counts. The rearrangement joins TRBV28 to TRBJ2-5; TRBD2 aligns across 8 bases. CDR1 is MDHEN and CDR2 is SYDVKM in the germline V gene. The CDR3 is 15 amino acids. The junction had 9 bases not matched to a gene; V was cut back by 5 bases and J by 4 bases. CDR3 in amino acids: CASSTPGGGAETQYF. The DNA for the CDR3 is TGTGCCAGCAGTACTCCCGGGGGGGGAGCAGAGACCCAGTACTTC.

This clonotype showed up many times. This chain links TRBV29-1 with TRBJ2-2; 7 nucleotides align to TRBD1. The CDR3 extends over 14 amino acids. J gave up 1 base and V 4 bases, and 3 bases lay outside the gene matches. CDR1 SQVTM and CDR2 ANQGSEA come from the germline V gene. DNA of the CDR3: TGCAGCGTTGGGGGGACAGTGAACACCGGGGAGCTGTTTTTT. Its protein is CSVGGTVNTGELFF.

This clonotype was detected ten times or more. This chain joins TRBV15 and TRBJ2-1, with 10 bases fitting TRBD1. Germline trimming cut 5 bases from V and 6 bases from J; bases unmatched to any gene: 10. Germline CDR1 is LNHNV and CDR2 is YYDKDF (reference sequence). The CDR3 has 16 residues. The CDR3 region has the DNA TGTGCCACCAGCTCGACCGGGACAGGGGACCCCAATGAGCAGTTCTTC. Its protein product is CATSSTGTGDPNEQFF. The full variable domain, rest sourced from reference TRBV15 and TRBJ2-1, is DAMVIQNPRYQVTQFGKPVTLSCSQTLNHNVMYWYQQKSSQAPKLLFHYYDKDFNNEADTPDNFQSRRPNTSFCFLDIRSPGLGDTAMYLCATSSTGTGDPNEQFFGPGTRLTVL.

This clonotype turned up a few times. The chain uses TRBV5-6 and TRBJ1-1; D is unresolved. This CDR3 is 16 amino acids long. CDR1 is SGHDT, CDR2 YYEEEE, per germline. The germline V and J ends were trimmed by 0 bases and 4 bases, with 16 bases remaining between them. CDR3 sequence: CASSLEGTLRATEAFF. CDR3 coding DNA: TGTGCCAGCAGCTTGGAGGGCACGCTCCGGGCCACTGAAGCTTTCTTT. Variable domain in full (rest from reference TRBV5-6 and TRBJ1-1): DAGVTQSPTHLIKTRGQQVTLRCSPKSGHDTVSWYQQALGQGPQFIFQYYEEEERQRGNFPDRFSGHQFPNYSSELNVNALLLGDSALYLCASSLEGTLRATEAFFGQGTRLTVV.

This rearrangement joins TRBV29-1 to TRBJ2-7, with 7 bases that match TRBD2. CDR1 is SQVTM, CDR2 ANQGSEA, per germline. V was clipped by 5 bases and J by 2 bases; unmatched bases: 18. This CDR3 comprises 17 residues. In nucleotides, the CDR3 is TGCAGCGTTACCTCGCGGATGGGCAGGGAGGGCCCCTACGAGCAGTACTTC. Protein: CSVTSRMGREGPYEQYF.

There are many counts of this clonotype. CDR3 in amino acids: CASSEEDSGANVLTF. In nucleotides, the CDR3 is TGTGCCAGCAGTGAAGAGGACTCTGGGGCCAACGTCCTGACTTTC. The genes are TRBV6-1 and TRBJ2-6; D is ambiguous. Trimming stripped 1 base from V and 0 bases from J, with 4 bases between. CDR3 length: 15 residues. Germline-derived CDR1 and CDR2 are MNHNS and SASEGT.

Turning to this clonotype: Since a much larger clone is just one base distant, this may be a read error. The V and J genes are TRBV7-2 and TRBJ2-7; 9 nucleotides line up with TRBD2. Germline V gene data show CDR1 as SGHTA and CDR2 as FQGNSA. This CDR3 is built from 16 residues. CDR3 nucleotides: TGTGCCAGCACCACTCAACGGGGTAGCGGGAGTTACGAGAAGTACTTC. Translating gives CASTTQRGSGSYEKYF.

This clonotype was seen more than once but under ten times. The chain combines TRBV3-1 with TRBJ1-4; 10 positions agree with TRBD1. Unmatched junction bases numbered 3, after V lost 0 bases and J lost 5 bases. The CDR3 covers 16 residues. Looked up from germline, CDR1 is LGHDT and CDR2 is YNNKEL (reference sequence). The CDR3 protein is CASSQERGQGNEKLFF. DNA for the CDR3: TGTGCCAGCAGCCAAGAACGGGGACAGGGGAATGAAAAACTGTTTTTT.

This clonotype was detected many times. CDR3 DNA sequence: TGTGCCAGTAGTATTTTCAGGGGAGCCGATACGCAGTATTTT. The encoded protein is CASSIFRGADTQYF. The rearrangement uses TRBV19 and TRBJ2-3; tentatively, D is TRBD1 (6 bases). Trimming took off 3 bases at V and 6 bases at J, with 13 bases between the two ends. Germline V gives CDR1 LNHDA, CDR2 SQIVND (reference sequence). The CDR3 has 14 residues.

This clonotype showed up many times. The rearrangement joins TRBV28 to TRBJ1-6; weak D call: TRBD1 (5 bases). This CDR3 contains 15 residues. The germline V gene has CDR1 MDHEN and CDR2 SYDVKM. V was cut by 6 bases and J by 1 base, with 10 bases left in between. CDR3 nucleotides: TGTGCCAGCAGGCAGGGTTTGTCCTATAATTCACCCCTCCACTTT. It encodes CASRQGLSYNSPLHF.

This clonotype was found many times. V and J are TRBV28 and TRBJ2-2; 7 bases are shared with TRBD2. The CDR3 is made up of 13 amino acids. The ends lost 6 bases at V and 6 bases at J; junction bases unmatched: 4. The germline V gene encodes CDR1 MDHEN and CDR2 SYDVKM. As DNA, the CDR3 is TGTGCCAGCAGCCCTGGGGGGGCCGGGGAGCTGTTTTTT. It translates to CASSPGGAGELFF.

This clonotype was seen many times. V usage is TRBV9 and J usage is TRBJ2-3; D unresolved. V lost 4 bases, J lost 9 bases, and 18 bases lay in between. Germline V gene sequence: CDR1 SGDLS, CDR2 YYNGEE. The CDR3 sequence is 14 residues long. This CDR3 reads CASSPNPRHLTQYF. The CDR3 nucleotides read TGTGCCAGCAGCCCTAACCCCAGACATCTCACGCAGTATTTT.

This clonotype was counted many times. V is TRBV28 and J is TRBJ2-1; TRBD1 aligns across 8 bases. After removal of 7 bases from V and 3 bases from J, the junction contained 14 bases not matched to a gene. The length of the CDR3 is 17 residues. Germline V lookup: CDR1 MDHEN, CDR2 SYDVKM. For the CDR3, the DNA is TGTGCCAGCAACGAAGGACAGGGTATCCCTTTCTACAATGAGCAGTTCTTC. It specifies CASNEGQGIPFYNEQFF. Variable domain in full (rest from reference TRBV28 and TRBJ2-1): DVKVTQSSRYLVKRTGEKVFLECVQDMDHENMFWYRQDPGLGLRLIYFSYDVKMKEKGDIPEGYSVSREKKERFSLILESASTNQTSMYLCASNEGQGIPFYNEQFFGPGTRLTVL.

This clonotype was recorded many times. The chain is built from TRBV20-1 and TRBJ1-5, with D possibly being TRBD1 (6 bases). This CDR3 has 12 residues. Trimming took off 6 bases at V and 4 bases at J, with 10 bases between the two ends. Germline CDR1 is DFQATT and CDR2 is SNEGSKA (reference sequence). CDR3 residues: CSAAGVNQPQHF. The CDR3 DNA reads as TGCAGTGCCGCAGGGGTGAATCAGCCCCAGCATTTT.

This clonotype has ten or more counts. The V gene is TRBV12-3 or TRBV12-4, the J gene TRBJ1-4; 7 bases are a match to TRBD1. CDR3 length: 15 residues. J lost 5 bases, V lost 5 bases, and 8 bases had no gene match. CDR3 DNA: TGTGCCAGCAGTGGAAGGGACAGCGGAAATGAAAAACTGTTTTTT. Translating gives CASSGRDSGNEKLFF.

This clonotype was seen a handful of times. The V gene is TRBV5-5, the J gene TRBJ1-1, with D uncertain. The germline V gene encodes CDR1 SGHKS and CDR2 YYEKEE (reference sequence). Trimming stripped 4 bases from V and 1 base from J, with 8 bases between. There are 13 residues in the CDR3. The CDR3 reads CASSVRENTEAFF. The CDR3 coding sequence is TGTGCCAGCAGCGTCCGGGAGAACACTGAAGCTTTCTTT.